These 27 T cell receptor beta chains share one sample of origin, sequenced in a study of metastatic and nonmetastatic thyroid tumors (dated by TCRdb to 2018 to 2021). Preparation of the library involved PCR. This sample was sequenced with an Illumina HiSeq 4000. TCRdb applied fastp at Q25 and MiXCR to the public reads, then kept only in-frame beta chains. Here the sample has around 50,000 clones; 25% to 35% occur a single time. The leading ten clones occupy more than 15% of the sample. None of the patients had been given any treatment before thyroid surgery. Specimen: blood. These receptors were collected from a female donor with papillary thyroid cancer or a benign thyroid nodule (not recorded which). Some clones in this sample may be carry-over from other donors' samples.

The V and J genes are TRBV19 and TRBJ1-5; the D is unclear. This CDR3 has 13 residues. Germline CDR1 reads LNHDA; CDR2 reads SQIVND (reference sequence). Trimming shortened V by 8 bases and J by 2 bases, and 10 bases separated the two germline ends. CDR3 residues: CASAVDCNQPQHF. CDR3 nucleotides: TGTGCCAGTGCAGTCGATTGCAATCAGCCCCAGCATTTT.

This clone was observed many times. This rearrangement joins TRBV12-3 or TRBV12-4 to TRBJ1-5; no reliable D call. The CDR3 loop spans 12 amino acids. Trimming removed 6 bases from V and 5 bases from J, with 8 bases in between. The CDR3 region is CASSLSDQPQHF. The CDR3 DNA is TGTGCCAGCAGCTTATCTGATCAGCCCCAGCATTTT.

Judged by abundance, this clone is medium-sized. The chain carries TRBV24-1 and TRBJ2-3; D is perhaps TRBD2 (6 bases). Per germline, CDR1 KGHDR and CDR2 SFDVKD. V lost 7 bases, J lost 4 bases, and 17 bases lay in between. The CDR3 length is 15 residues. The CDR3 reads CATRAGSAGSDTQYF. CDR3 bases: TGTGCCACCAGAGCCGGGAGCGCGGGCTCAGATACGCAGTATTTT.

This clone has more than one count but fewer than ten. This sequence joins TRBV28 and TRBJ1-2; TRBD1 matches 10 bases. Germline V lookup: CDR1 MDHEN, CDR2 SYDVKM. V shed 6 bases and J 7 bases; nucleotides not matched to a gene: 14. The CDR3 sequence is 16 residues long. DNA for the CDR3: TGTGCCAGCAGCGGAACAGACAGGGGGCGTCTACCTGGCTACACCTTC. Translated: CASSGTDRGRLPGYTF.

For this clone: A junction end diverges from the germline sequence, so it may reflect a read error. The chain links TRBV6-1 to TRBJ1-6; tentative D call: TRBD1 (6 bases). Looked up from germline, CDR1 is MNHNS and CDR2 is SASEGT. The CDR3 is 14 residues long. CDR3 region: CASRGQLDNAPLHF. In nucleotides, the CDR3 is TGTGCCAGCCGTGGACAGCTCGATAATGCACCCCTCCACTTT.

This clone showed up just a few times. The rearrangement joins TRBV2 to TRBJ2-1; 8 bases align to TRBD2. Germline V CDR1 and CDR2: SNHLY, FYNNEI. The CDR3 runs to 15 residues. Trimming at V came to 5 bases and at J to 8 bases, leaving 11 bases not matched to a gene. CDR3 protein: CASSPLGAGGHEQFF. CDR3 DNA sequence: TGTGCCAGCAGTCCCCTAGGGGCGGGAGGCCATGAGCAGTTCTTC.

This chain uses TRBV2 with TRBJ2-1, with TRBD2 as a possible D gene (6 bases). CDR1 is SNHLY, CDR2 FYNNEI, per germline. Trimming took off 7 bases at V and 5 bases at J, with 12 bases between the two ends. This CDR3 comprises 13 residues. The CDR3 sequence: CASINRENNEQFF. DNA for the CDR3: TGTGCCAGCATAAACCGGGAGAACAATGAGCAGTTCTTC. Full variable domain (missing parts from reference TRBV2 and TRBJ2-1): EPEVTQTPSHQVTQMGQEVILRCVPISNHLYFYWYRQILGQKVEFLVSFYNNEISEKSEIFDDQFSVERPDGSNFTLKIRSTKLEDSAMYFCASINRENNEQFFGPGTRLTVL.

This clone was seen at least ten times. This CDR3 is CASSLNKGKNPYEQYF. The DNA of the CDR3 is TGTGCCAGCAGCTTAAATAAGGGGAAGAACCCCTACGAGCAGTACTTC. This chain links TRBV11-2 with TRBJ2-7; weak D call: TRBD1 (5 bases). CDR1 and CDR2 from the germline V gene are SGHAT and FQNNGV. V was cut by 2 bases and J by 2 bases, with 16 bases left in between. The CDR3 is made up of 16 amino acids.

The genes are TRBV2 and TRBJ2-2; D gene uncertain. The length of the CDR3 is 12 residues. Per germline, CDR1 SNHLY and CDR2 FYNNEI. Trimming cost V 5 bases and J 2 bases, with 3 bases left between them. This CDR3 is CASSRNTGELFF. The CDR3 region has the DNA TGTGCCAGCAGTCGTAACACCGGGGAGCTGTTTTTT.

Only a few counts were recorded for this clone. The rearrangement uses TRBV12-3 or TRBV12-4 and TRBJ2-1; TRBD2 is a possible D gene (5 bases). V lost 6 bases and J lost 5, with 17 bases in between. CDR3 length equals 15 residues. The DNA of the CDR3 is TGTGCCAGCAGACTACTTGTGGAGGATGACAATGAGCAGTTCTTC. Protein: CASRLLVEDDNEQFF.

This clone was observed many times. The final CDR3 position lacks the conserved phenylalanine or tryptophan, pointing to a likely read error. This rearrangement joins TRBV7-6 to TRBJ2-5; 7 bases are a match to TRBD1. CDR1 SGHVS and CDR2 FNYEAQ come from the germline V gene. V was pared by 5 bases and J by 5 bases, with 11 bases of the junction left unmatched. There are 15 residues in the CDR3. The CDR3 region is CASSLGQLDAETQYL. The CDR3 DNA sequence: TGTGCCAGCAGCCTGGGACAGCTTGACGCGGAGACCCAGTACCTC.

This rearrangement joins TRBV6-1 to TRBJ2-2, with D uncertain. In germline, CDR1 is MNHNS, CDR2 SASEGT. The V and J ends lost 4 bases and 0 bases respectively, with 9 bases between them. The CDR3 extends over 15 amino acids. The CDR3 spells CASSVRTTNTGELFF. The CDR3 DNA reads TGTGCCAGCAGTGTAAGGACGACGAACACCGGGGAGCTGTTTTTT.

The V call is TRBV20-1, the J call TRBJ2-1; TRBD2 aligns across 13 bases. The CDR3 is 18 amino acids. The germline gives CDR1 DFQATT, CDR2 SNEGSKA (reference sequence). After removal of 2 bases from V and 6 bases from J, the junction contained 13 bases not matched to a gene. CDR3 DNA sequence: TGCAGTGCTAGATCGCCGGGACTAGCGGGAACTCGCCCCAATGAGCAGTTCTTC. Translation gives CSARSPGLAGTRPNEQFF.

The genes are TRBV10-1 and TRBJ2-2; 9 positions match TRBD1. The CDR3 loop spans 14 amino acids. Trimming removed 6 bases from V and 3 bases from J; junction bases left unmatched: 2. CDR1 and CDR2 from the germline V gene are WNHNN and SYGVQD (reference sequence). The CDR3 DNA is TGCGCCAGCAGAAGGGACAGGGACACCGGGGAGCTGTTTTTT. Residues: CASRRDRDTGELFF.

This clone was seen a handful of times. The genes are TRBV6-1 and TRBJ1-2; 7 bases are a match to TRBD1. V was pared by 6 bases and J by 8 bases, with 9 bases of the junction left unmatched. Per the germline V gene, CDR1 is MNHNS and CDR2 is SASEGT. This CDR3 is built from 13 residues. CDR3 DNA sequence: TGTGCCAGCAGCGGGGACAGTGTAAGAGGCTACACCTTC. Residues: CASSGDSVRGYTF.

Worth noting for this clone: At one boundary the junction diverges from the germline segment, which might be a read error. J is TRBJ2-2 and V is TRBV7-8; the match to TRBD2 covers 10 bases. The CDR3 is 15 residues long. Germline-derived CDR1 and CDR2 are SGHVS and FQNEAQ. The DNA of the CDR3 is TGTGCCAGCAGCCTAGCGGGAGTTGGAACCGGGGAGCTGTTTTTT. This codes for CASSLAGVGTGELFF.

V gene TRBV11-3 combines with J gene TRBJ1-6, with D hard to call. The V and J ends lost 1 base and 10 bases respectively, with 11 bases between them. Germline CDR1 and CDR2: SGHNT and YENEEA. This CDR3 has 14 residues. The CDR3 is CASSLGRFGSPLHF. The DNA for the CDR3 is TGTGCCAGCAGCTTAGGGAGGTTTGGATCACCCCTCCACTTT.

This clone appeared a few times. This CDR3 is CASSPAPREGGTDTQYF. The CDR3 nucleotides are TGTGCCAGCAGCCCAGCCCCTCGGGAGGGGGGGACAGATACGCAGTATTTT. The chain has TRBV6-5 and TRBJ2-3; 8 nucleotides agree with TRBD2. With V trimmed by 6 bases and J by 3 bases, 14 bases remained unmatched. Germline CDR1 reads MNHEY; CDR2 reads SVGAGI. There are 17 residues in the CDR3.

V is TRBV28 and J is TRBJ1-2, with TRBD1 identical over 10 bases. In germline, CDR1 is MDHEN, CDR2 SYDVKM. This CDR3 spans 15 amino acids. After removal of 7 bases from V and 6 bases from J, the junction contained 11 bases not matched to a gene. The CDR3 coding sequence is TGTGCCAGCAACCAACTCGGGGGGACAGGGGATGGCTACACCTTC. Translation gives CASNQLGGTGDGYTF.

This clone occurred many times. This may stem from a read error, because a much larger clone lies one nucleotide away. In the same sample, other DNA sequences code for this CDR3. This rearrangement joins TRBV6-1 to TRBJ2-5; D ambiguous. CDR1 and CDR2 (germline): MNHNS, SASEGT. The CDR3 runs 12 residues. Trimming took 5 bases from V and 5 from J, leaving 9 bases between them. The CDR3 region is CASSPSVETQYF. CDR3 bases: TGTGCCAGCAGTCCCTCAGTGGAGACCCAGTACTTC.

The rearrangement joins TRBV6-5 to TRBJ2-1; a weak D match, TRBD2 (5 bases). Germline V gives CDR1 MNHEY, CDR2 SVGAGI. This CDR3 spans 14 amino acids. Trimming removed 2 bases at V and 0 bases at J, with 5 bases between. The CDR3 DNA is TGTGCCAGCAGTTACCGGGGCTCCTACAATGAGCAGTTCTTC. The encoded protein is CASSYRGSYNEQFF.

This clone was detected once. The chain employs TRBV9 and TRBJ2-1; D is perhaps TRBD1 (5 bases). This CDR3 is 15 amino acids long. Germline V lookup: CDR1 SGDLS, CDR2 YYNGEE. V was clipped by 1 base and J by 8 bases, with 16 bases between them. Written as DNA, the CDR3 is TGTGCCAGCAGCGTAAGGTCCGCCCCCAGGGATGAGCAGTTCTTC. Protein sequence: CASSVRSAPRDEQFF.

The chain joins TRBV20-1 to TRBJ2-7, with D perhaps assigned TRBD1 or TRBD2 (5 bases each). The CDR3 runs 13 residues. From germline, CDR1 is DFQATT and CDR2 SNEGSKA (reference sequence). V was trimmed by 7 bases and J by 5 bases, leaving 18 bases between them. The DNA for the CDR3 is TGCAGTGTAGAGAGGGGCTATGGGCACGAGCAGTACTTC. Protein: CSVERGYGHEQYF.

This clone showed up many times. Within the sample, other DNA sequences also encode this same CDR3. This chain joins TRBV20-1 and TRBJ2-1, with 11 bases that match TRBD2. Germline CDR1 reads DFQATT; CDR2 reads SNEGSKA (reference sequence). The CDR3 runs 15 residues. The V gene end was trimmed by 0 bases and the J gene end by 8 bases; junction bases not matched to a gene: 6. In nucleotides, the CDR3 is TGCAGTGCTAGAGATCTAGCGGGAGGTATCGATGAGCAGTTCTTC. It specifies CSARDLAGGIDEQFF.

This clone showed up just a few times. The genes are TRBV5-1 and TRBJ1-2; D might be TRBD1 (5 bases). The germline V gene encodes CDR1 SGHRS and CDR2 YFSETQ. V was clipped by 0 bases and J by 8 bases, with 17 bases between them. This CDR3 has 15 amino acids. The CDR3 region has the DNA TGCGCCAGCAGCTTGGGGGGACGGTTCCCCGAGGGCTACACCTTC. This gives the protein CASSLGGRFPEGYTF.

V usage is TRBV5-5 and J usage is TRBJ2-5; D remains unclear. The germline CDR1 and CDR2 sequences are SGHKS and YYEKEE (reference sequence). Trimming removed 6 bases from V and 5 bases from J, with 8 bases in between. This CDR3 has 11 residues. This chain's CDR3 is CASTLEETQYF. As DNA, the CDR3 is TGTGCCAGCACCCTCGAGGAGACCCAGTACTTC.

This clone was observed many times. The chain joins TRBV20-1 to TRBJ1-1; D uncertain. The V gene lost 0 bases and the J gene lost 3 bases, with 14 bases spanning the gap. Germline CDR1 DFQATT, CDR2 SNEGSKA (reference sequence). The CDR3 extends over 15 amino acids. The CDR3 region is CSARDQDPADTEAFF. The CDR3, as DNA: TGCAGTGCTAGAGACCAGGACCCTGCGGACACTGAAGCTTTCTTT.